This is a list of T cell receptor beta chains from one sample in a study of long-term antiretroviral therapy in people with HIV. Clones were read by immunoSEQ multiplex PCR, and TCRdb kept only the in-frame ones, dropping some. The sample consists of approximately 13,000 clones, around three quarters of them appearing once. The specimen comprised unsorted PBMCs, sampled 3.1 years after starting antiretroviral therapy. The receptors shown here come from a man aged 40-49 years with HIV. Each CDR3 is given with its conserved first and last residue. D genes are given only for firm matches. For some rows the clone size is stated as once, few or many, or as a class when expanded; others skip it.

D gene,V gene,clone size,J gene,CDR3 DNA,CDR3 protein
TRBD1,TRBV7-9,few,TRBJ2-2,TGTGCCAGCAGCTTAGGAAGAGGGACCGGGACAGAGAACACCGGGGAGCTGTTTTTT,CASSLGRGTGTENTGELFF
.,TRBV7-9,.,TRBJ2-5,TGTGCCAGCAGCTCCCGGGAGTTCCAAGAGACCCAGTACTTC,CASSSREFQETQYF
TRBD1,TRBV18,once,TRBJ1-4,TGTGCCAGCTCCCCCGGGACAGTTTATAATGAAAAACTGTTTTTT,CASSPGTVYNEKLFF
TRBD2,TRBV11-3,.,TRBJ2-3,TGTGCCAGCAGCTTGGGACTAGACTTGGCAGATACGCAGTATTTT,CASSLGLDLADTQYF
.,TRBV18,.,TRBJ1-1,TGTGCCAGCTCACTCTCAGGCAACACTGAAGCTTTCTTT,CASSLSGNTEAFF
TRBD1,TRBV19,.,TRBJ1-1,TGTGCCAGTAGTAGAACAGGGGGCCTGGGCACTGAAGCTTTCTTT,CASSRTGGLGTEAFF
.,TRBV19,.,TRBJ1-4,TGTGCCAGTAGTATTCTCACACGCCTGGGGAATGAAAAACTGTTTTTT,CASSILTRLGNEKLFF
.,TRBV7-9,few,TRBJ2-1,TGTGCCAGCAGCTTAGCGGGGGGAGGCGGGCAGTTCTTC,CASSLAGGGGQFF
TRBD1,TRBV5-5,.,TRBJ2-7,TGTGCCAGCAGCTCCACAGGGGTAGAAGTTCTAAATTCGCAGTACTTC,CASSSTGVEVLNSQYF
.,TRBV6-1,.,TRBJ2-7,TGTGCCAGCACTGGACAATCGTTCCACTACGAGCAGTACTTC,CASTGQSFHYEQYF
.,TRBV5-1,.,TRBJ1-1,TGCGCCAGCAGCTTGATCCGGGGGGAAAAGATGAACACTGAAGCTTTCTTT,CASSLIRGEKMNTEAFF
.,TRBV4-2,few,TRBJ2-1,TGTGCCAGCAGCCAAGATCGAGGGGGGCGGGGCTCCTACAATGAGCAGTTCTTC,CASSQDRGGRGSYNEQFF
TRBD1,TRBV30,few,TRBJ1-5,TGTGCCTGGAGTAGACAGGGGGCTCAGCCCCAGCATTTT,CAWSRQGAQPQHF
.,TRBV5-1,.,TRBJ2-2,TGCGCCAGCAGCTTGGCCACGGGGCCTGGCACCGGGGAGCTGTTTTTT,CASSLATGPGTGELFF
.,TRBV7-9,.,TRBJ1-2,TGTGCCAGCACCTCTGGGTTCAACTATGGCTACACCTTC,CASTSGFNYGYTF
.,TRBV2,.,TRBJ2-2,TGTGCCAGCAACCAGGACACCGGGGAGCTGTTTTTT,CASNQDTGELFF
.,TRBV7-8,once,TRBJ1-1,TGTGCCAGCAGCTTAGTACAGAAGAACACTGAAGCTTTCTTT,CASSLVQKNTEAFF
TRBD1,TRBV7-8,.,TRBJ1-2,TGTGCCAGCAGCTCGGACAGGTTCAGGGTGTCCTATGGCTACACCTTC,CASSSDRFRVSYGYTF
.,TRBV15,few,TRBJ1-3,TGTGCCACCAGCAGAGGGGACCGAGGCTACACCATATATTTT,CATSRGDRGYTIYF
TRBD1,TRBV19,.,TRBJ1-1,TGTGCCAGTAGTCCGACAGGGAAGTGGACTGAAGCTTTCTTT,CASSPTGKWTEAFF
TRBD1,TRBV6-5,once,TRBJ1-6,TGTGCCAGCAGTTACCTAGGGACAGTGAATTCACCCCTCCACTTT,CASSYLGTVNSPLHF
TRBD1,TRBV13,once,TRBJ1-1,TGTGCCAGCAGCTTAGTTACAGGGGGAGCTTTCTTT,CASSLVTGGAFF
TRBD2,TRBV4-1,.,TRBJ2-5,TGCGCCAGCAGCCAGGCAAGACTAGCGGGGCAAGAGACCCAGTACTTC,CASSQARLAGQETQYF
.,TRBV27,.,TRBJ2-2,TGTGCCAGCAGTTTTAATCCAGGGGAGCTGTTTTTT,CASSFNPGELFF
.,TRBV12-2,.,TRBJ1-5,TGTGCAAGTCGCCCCCGTCCCGGGACAGGGGGCTATTATATTAGCAATCAGCCCCAGCATTTT,CASRPRPGTGGYYISNQPQHF
TRBD1,TRBV2,.,TRBJ1-1,TGTGCCAGCTTTTCGGACAGGGCAGCAACTGAAGCTTTCTTT,CASFSDRAATEAFF
.,TRBV13,.,TRBJ1-1,TGTGCCAGCAGCATCGAAAGGGTAGAGACTGAAGCTTTCTTT,CASSIERVETEAFF
.,TRBV7-8,.,TRBJ1-1,TGTGCCAGCAGCTCCATGTGGGGGGCGGCTGAAGCTTTCTTT,CASSSMWGAAEAFF
TRBD1,TRBV19,few,TRBJ1-2,TGTGCCAGTAGTGAGGGGGCGCAGCAGGATGGCTACACCTTC,CASSEGAQQDGYTF
.,TRBV18,.,TRBJ1-1,TGTGCCAGCTCACCACCTCTCCAACACACTGAAGCTTTCTTT,CASSPPLQHTEAFF
.,TRBV7-2,.,TRBJ1-1,TGTGCCAGCAGCCCGGAGGGCGGTTTGAACACTGAAGCTTTCTTT,CASSPEGGLNTEAFF
TRBD2,TRBV7-2,.,TRBJ2-7,TGTGCCAGCAGCTTAGCTAGCGGGGGGTTCTACGAGCAGTACTTC,CASSLASGGFYEQYF
.,TRBV7-9,.,TRBJ1-1,TGTGCCAGCAGCTTATTCGGTCAGGACACTGAAGCTTTCTTT,CASSLFGQDTEAFF
TRBD1,TRBV19,.,TRBJ2-1,TGTGCCAGTAGTTCCCTACAGGGGAGCCCCAACAATGAGCAGTTCTTC,CASSSLQGSPNNEQFF
TRBD1,TRBV5-6,once,TRBJ1-2,TGTGCCAGCACCAGTCGGGACAGGGCCCCAACCGCTGGCTACACCTTC,CASTSRDRAPTAGYTF
.,TRBV15,.,TRBJ1-6,TGTGCCACCAGCAGAGACGACGGGGGGGTCTGGTCACCCCTCCACTTT,CATSRDDGGVWSPLHF
TRBD1,TRBV7-9,.,TRBJ1-1,TGTGCCAGCAGCTTAGCAGGGACAGCCCTGGGTTCTTTCTTT,CASSLAGTALGSFF
.,TRBV19,.,TRBJ1-1,TGTGCCAGTACTCACGGGACGACTGAAGCTTTCTTT,CASTHGTTEAFF
TRBD1,TRBV14,few,TRBJ1-3,TGTGCCAGCCACCAGGGGGTTGGAAACACCATATATTTT,CASHQGVGNTIYF
TRBD1,TRBV19,.,TRBJ2-5,TGTGCCAGTAGTATGGGGACAGTCTCGGAGACCCAGTACTTC,CASSMGTVSETQYF
.,TRBV5-1,.,TRBJ2-1,TGCGCCAGCCGACCTTCCGGGCCCCTATACAATGAGCAGTTCTTC,CASRPSGPLYNEQFF
.,TRBV18,.,TRBJ2-7,TGTGCCAGCTCACCACCGTCCTACGAGCAGTACTTC,CASSPPSYEQYF
TRBD1,TRBV6-6,.,TRBJ1-1,TGTGCCAGCAGTTTGACAGGGCTGAACACTGAAGCTTTCTTT,CASSLTGLNTEAFF
.,TRBV27,.,TRBJ1-2,TGTGCCAGCAGTCCCTTAGACGGTCGAGGCTACACCTTC,CASSPLDGRGYTF
.,TRBV19,.,TRBJ1-5,TGTGCCAGTAGGGAATCACGGGGAAATAGCAATCAGCCCCAGCATTTT,CASRESRGNSNQPQHF
.,TRBV5-6,once,TRBJ1-3,TGTGCCAGCAGCTTGGGGGTCAGTCCTGGAAACACCATATATTTT,CASSLGVSPGNTIYF
TRBD2,TRBV9,.,TRBJ2-7,TGTGCCAGCAGCGTAGGTCTAGCGGGGGCACCAAGGAACGAGCAGTACTTC,CASSVGLAGAPRNEQYF
TRBD1,TRBV7-9,.,TRBJ2-1,TGTGCCAGCAGCCCGACAGGGGCGCGGAATGAGCAGTTCTTC,CASSPTGARNEQFF